The count of the clone carrying this T cell receptor beta chain is one. CDR1 and CDR2 from the germline V gene are SGHDT and YYEEEE. Trimming left V 3 bases short and J 5 bases short, with 17 bases between. CDR3 length: 15 residues. Libraries were prepared by immunoSEQ multiplex PCR; TCRdb keeps only in-frame clonotypes and omits some of them. This sample has about 610,000 clones, with roughly 90% found just once. The data stem from a study of shared T cell receptors in the human thymus. The same data also went into a second study, on human thymus T cells. That paper adds: The thymus was resected at corrective cardiac surgery. Related work found strong thymic repertoire overlap between unrelated individuals.

The chain links TRBV5-6 to TRBJ1-2; weak D call: TRBD1 (5 bases). The sequenced sample consisted of thymocytes. This TCR was recovered from a boy under two years old with a congenital heart defect. The CDR3, as DNA: TGTGCCAGCAGCTCATTACCCGGGACTGAGTATGGCTACACCTTC. Translated: CASSSLPGTEYGYTF.